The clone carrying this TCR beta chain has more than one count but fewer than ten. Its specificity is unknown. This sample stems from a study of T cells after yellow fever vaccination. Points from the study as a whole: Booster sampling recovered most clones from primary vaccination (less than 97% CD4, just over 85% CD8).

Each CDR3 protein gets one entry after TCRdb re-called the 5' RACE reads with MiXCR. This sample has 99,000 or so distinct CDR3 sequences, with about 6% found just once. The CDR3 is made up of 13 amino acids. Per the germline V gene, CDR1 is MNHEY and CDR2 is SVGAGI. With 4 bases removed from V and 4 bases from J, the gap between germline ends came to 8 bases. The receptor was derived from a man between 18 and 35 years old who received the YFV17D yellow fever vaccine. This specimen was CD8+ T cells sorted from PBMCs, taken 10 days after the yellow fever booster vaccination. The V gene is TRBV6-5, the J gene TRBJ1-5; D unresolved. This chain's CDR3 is CASSLTDNQPQHF. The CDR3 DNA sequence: TGTGCCAGCAGTTTGACGGATAATCAGCCCCAGCATTTT.